This TCR beta chain was profiled in a study of cytomegalovirus exposure and HLA in healthy donors. Study overall: A prior study identified approximately 110 million unique TCR beta sequences from some 180 million T cells. Whole-study results and caveats: Later analysis associated a missense DCLRE1C variant with TCR beta V- and J-gene trimming. A later analysis reported that several of the most significant clusters appeared to be linked to common viral pathogens, among them Epstein-Barr virus.

Comments on this clone: The antigen remains undetermined.

The PCR had 60 Vbeta and 13 Jbeta primers. The data were produced by immunoSEQ multiplex PCR, yet TCRdb's version contains in-frame clones alone and is incomplete. Its table records 190,000 or so clones. Those who donated were healthy bone marrow donors. Germline values: CDR1 MGHRA, CDR2 YSYEKL. Trimming removed 2 bases from V and 4 bases from J; junction bases left unmatched: 12. This CDR3 comprises 17 residues. The V and J genes are TRBV4-1 and TRBJ1-1; 8 positions match TRBD1. The specimen was PBMCs. The source is a boy between 10 and 17 years old in good health and CMV-seronegative. CDR3 protein: CASSQLNRGLKGTEAFF. DNA for the CDR3: TGCGCCAGCAGCCAACTAAACAGGGGGTTGAAAGGCACTGAAGCTTTCTTT.